This paragraph reports one TCR beta chain. Antigen specificity is unknown. TCRB transcripts that were expressed got sequenced, as all of the isolated RNA had been reverse transcribed. Generated by immunoSEQ multiplex PCR, the TCRdb table keeps only in-frame clones and is missing some. The sample yields around 300,000 clones, more than 9.5% seen once. Germline V gives CDR1 KGHSH, CDR2 LQKENI. V was pared by 2 bases and J by 2 bases, with 7 bases between. CDR3 size: 14 residues. This sample was included in a study of beta chain features in type 1 diabetes. Across the study: Comparable age, gender and cell yields were observed in patients relative to healthy donors. Notes on the study in general: Moderately but significantly shorter TCRB CDR3s were found in Type 1 diabetes patients in all four CD4+ subsets. Compared to healthy donors, patients appeared to have naive, central memory and Treg TCRB repertoires that were more alike.

Markers CD45RO/CCR7/CD25/CD127/CD95/CD27 served to sort CD4+ naive, central memory, regulatory and stem cell-like memory cells. What was sequenced was naive CD4+ T cells from blood. This TCR derives from a woman aged 25-40 years in good health. The chain is built from TRBV18 and TRBJ2-1; D is unclear. The chain's CDR3 is CASSPDSTYNEQFF. The CDR3 DNA sequence: TGTGCCAGCTCACCAGACTCAACCTACAATGAGCAGTTCTTC.